These 14 T cell receptor beta chains share one sample of origin, sequenced in a study of beta chain features in type 1 diabetes. As every portion of the isolated RNA was reverse transcribed, the sequencing read expressed TCRB transcripts. Assay: immunoSEQ multiplex PCR; the TCRdb copy retains only in-frame clones and omits some. The sample has roughly 400,000 clones, more than 13% seen once; the top ten hold approximately 0.019%. What was sequenced was naive CD4+ T cells from blood. These TCRs come from a woman younger than 30 in good health.

This clone was detected only a few times. V usage is TRBV29-1 and J usage is TRBJ2-3, with 7 bases aligning to TRBD2. Germline loops: CDR1 SQVTM, CDR2 ANQGSEA. The CDR3 loop spans 13 amino acids. The J segment lost 2 bases and the V segment lost 4 bases, leaving 3 bases of the junction unmatched. DNA of the CDR3: TGCAGCGTTGCAGGGAGGGCCACAGATACGCAGTATTTT. Translation: CSVAGRATDTQYF.

The chain uses TRBV5-6 and TRBJ1-2; D remains ambiguous. Germline V gene data show CDR1 as SGHDT and CDR2 as YYEEEE. V lost 0 bases and J 1 base, leaving 4 bases between the germline ends. The CDR3 spans 13 residues. The CDR3 spells CASSLDFNYGYTF. The DNA of the CDR3 is TGTGCCAGCAGCTTGGACTTTAACTATGGCTACACCTTC.

The genes are TRBV18 and TRBJ2-7; 9 nucleotides line up with TRBD1. J gave up 3 bases and V 4 bases, and 7 bases lay outside the gene matches. CDR3 length equals 15 residues. Germline V lookup: CDR1 KGHSH, CDR2 LQKENI. DNA for the CDR3: TGTGCCAGCTCACAACCCTCGGGACAGGGCTACGAGCAGTACTTC. Its protein product is CASSQPSGQGYEQYF.

CDR3 in amino acids: CASSLGTGPYEQYF. CDR3 DNA sequence: TGCGCCAGCAGCCTTGGGACAGGCCCCTACGAGCAGTACTTC. This sequence joins TRBV4-1 and TRBJ2-7; 8 bases match TRBD1. The CDR3 extends over 14 amino acids. Germline values: CDR1 MGHRA, CDR2 YSYEKL. The V and J ends lost 4 bases and 2 bases, in that order; junction bases with no gene match: 4.

The chain links TRBV28 to TRBJ2-1; the match to TRBD2 covers 7 bases. Trimming cost V 3 bases and J 2 bases; bases outside gene matches: 7. The CDR3 sequence is 16 residues long. The germline V gene encodes CDR1 MDHEN and CDR2 SYDVKM. This CDR3 reads CASSLVIAGAYNEQFF. CDR3 sequence (DNA): TGTGCCAGCAGTTTGGTAATCGCGGGAGCCTACAATGAGCAGTTCTTC.

This chain uses TRBV28 with TRBJ2-2; D might be TRBD1 (5 bases). V dropped 6 bases and J dropped 3 bases, with 8 bases sitting between them. The CDR3 sequence is 13 residues long. CDR1 is MDHEN, CDR2 SYDVKM, per germline. CDR3 protein: CASRTRDTGELFF. For the CDR3, the DNA is TGTGCCAGCAGAACCAGGGACACCGGGGAGCTGTTTTTT.

Concerning this clone itself: A read error may account for a junction end that differs from germline. V and J are TRBV30 and TRBJ1-2; D is possibly TRBD1 (5 bases). Germline lookup yields CDR1 GTSNPN and CDR2 SVGIG (reference sequence). The CDR3 spans 11 residues. The CDR3 nucleotides read TGTGCCTGGAGTGCCACCCCTGGACACTCCTTC. As protein: CAWSATPGHSF.

This clone was counted only a few times. The chain employs TRBV19 and TRBJ2-1; D unresolved. Per germline, CDR1 LNHDA and CDR2 SQIVND (reference sequence). Trimming removed 1 base from V and 0 bases from J, with 10 bases in between. This CDR3 is built from 16 residues. CDR3 in DNA: TGTGCCAGTAGTATAGTCCCGGTCGGCTCCTACAATGAGCAGTTCTTC. Translated: CASSIVPVGSYNEQFF.

J is TRBJ2-5 and V is TRBV18; tentatively, D is TRBD2 (6 bases). Trimming took off 6 bases at V and 5 bases at J, with 13 bases between the two ends. Germline V gene sequence: CDR1 KGHSH, CDR2 LQKENI. CDR3 length: 13 residues. The CDR3 here is CASSRDLSETQYF. The DNA for the CDR3 is TGTGCCAGCTCGCGGGACCTAAGCGAGACCCAGTACTTC.

This clone turned up a few times. The rearrangement joins TRBV29-1 to TRBJ2-1; TRBD2 aligns across 9 bases. Germline CDR1 and CDR2: SQVTM and ANQGSEA. V lost 0 bases and J lost 3; bases outside the gene matches: 3. The length of the CDR3 is 15 residues. The CDR3 nucleotides read TGCAGCGTTGAAGATCGGCGGGAGGGCTACAATGAGCAGTTCTTC. This encodes CSVEDRREGYNEQFF.

This clone was observed a handful of times. This chain connects TRBV27 to TRBJ2-5; maybe TRBD1 (5 bases). The germline V gene encodes CDR1 MNHEY and CDR2 SMNVEV (reference sequence). The CDR3 runs to 11 residues. V lost 6 bases to trimming and J lost 6 bases, with 8 bases between them. CDR3 region: CASRGVQTQYF. The CDR3, as DNA: TGTGCCAGCAGAGGGGTGCAGACCCAGTACTTC.

In this sample, this clone turned up once. Different DNA sequences within this sample yield the same CDR3. V usage is TRBV2 and J usage is TRBJ1-5; 8 bases are a match to TRBD1. Germline trimming cut 6 bases from V and 2 bases from J; bases unmatched to any gene: 3. This CDR3 spans 14 amino acids. Germline V gives CDR1 SNHLY, CDR2 FYNNEI. This chain's CDR3 is CASSGQGRNQPQHF. CDR3 DNA: TGTGCCAGCAGCGGACAGGGTCGCAATCAGCCCCAGCATTTT.

This chain links TRBV30 with TRBJ2-5, with D maybe TRBD1 (6 bases). In germline, CDR1 is GTSNPN, CDR2 SVGIG (reference sequence). The CDR3 extends over 13 amino acids. Between the trimmed V and J ends, which lost 0 bases and 8 bases, there was a span of 13 bases. The DNA of the CDR3 is TGTGCCTGGAGTGTACAGGGAGTAGGAACCCAGTACTTC. This encodes CAWSVQGVGTQYF.

This clone was counted between two and nine times. DNA of the CDR3: TGTGCCAGCAGCACCCAAACAGGGAATGAGCAGTTCTTC. Encoded protein: CASSTQTGNEQFF. This chain joins TRBV6-6 and TRBJ2-1; D perhaps matches TRBD1 (6 bases). The CDR3 totals 13 residues. From germline, CDR1 is MNHNY and CDR2 SVGAGI (reference sequence). V lost 6 bases and J lost 7, with 13 bases in between.